What follows is one T cell receptor beta chain and its context. This sample was included in a study of blood T cell repertoires in COVID-19. Background on the study: The study drew acute and convalescent COVID-19 samples from the United States, Italy and Spain. T cells, B-cell-depleted T cells, or PBMCs supplied cDNA or gDNA.

Trimming removed 5 bases from V and 2 bases from J, with 15 bases in between. From germline, CDR1 is SEHNR and CDR2 FQNEAQ (reference sequence). The CDR3 has 15 residues. Only in-frame clones appear in the TCRdb table, and some are missing; sequencing was by immunoSEQ multiplex PCR. The repertoire includes 200,000 to 300,000 clones, about four fifths of them detected once, and 3.4% sits in the top ten. Input material: peripheral blood. The chain employs TRBV7-9 and TRBJ1-2; the D gene is possibly TRBD1 (5 bases). This TCR came from a woman aged 18-29 years with acute or convalescent COVID-19. CDR3 bases: TGTGCCAGCAGCCCCGGTGGGGGGGGGAACTATGGCTACACCTTC. It is translated as CASSPGGGGNYGYTF. The full variable domain, completed using reference TRBV7-9 and TRBJ1-2, is DTGVSQNPRHKITKRGQNVTFRCDPISEHNRLYWYRQTLGQGPEFLTYFQNEAQLEKSRLLSDRFSAERPKGSFSTLEIQRTEQGDSAMYLCASSPGGGGNYGYTFGSGTRLTVV.